This TCR beta chain appears in the sequencing data of a study of CD8 T cells in ankylosing spondylitis. Whole-study results and caveats: Made up of eight or nine highly homologous variants, a TCR beta motif appeared characteristic of ankylosing spondylitis blood. In peripheral blood, disease-linked CD8+ clones occurred at relatively low frequencies. Earlier studies detected some motif variants in reactive arthritis synovial fluid and blood. Matched synovial fluid from ankylosing spondylitis patients was reported to be enriched for disease-linked clones.

Each CDR3 protein is one row after TCRdb ran MiXCR on the 5' RACE reads. The table shows 670,000 or so distinct CDR3 sequences, with around 19% occurring only once. This clonotype was picked up a small number of times. What it binds is not known. Between the trimmed V and J ends, which lost 2 bases and 6 bases, there was a span of 11 bases. Per germline, CDR1 SNHLY and CDR2 FYNNEI. The CDR3 has 13 residues. The genes are TRBV2 and TRBJ2-7; D is perhaps TRBD2 (5 bases). This sequence originates from a male donor with ankylosing spondylitis. The material sequenced was blood, either unsorted or a sorted T cell fraction (not recorded which). The DNA for the CDR3 is TGTGCCAGCAGTGAATCCCTGGCGGGCGAGCAGTACTTC. This gives the protein CASSESLAGEQYF.